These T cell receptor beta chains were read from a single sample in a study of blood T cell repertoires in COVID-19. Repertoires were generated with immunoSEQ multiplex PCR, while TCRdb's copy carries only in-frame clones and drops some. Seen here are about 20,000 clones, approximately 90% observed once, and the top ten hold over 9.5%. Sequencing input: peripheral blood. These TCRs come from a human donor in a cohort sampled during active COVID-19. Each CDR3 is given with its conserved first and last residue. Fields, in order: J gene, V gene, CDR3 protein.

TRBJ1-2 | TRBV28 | CASSSTVYGYTF
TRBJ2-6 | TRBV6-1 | CASSEAPDRGPGANVLTF
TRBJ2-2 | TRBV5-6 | CASSLAGTFPAGELFF
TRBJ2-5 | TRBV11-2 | CASTRDGLAEETQYF
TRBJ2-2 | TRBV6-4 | CASSDSSGSTGELFF
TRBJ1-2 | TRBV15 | CATSRDSSGYTF
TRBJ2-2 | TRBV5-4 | CASSQTWSGDLNTGELFF
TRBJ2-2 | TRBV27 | CASRERGLAGDDGELFF
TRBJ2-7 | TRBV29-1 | CSAQREGSYEQYF
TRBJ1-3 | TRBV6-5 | CASRADSYSGNTIYF
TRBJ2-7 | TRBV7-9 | CASSFNPGHSASYEQYF
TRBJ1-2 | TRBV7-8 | CASSSTQRGISSNYGYTF
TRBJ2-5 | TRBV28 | CAGGLAGGRPQYF
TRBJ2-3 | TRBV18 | CASSRSGGLLGTQYF
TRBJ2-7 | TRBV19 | CARGLANFYEQYF
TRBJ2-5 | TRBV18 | CASSPQSGETQYF
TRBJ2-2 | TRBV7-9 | CASSSLPANTGELFF
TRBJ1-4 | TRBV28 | CASSYRDRAEKLFF
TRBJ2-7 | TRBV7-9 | CASSQQNSYEQYF
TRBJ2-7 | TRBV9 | CASSVTAGDSYEQYF
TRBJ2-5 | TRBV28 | CASSYPSGGPQETQYF
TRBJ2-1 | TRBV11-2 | CASSPRGGRQFF
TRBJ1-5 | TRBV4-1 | CASSQDGTAYSNQPQHF
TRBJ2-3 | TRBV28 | CASSPSRIGGTSGDTQYF
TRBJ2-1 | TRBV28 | CASPEADNEQFF
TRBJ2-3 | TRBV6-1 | CASSEKVDRAGGWGRTDTQYF
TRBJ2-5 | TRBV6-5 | CASSYSGTTPGGTQYF
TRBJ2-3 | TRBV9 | CASSPQAPGHWGSTDTQYF
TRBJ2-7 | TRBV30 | CAWSVLAGEGEQYF
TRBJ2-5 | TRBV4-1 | CASSLLGTGGETQYF
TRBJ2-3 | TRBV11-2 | CASSFLAGAGTDTQYF
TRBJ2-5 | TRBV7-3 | CASSWTETKTQYF
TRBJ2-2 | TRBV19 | CASSLPGLMNTGELFF
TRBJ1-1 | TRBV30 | CAFSELTTEAFF
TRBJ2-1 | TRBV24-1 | CATSDLGGQDEQFF
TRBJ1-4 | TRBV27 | CASSLQGRKLFF
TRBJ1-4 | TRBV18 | CASSLSPGQGATNEKLFF
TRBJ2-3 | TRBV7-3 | CASSSTGGTQYF